This T cell receptor (beta chain) originates from a study of post-analysis software for immune sequencing data (dated by TCRdb to 2013 to 2016). About the study as a whole: Relapsing-remitting, secondary progressive and progressive-relapsing multiple sclerosis were recorded as disease courses, and subtype annotation was lacking for some patients. The patient repertoires were compared against roughly 12 previously published healthy control repertoires obtained from donors aged about 6 to 26 years. A subset of samples was prepared in parallel using single-end sample barcoding, then pooled and co-amplified after Illumina adapter ligation.

The receptor library was made with PCR. TCRdb names Illumina HiSeq 2500 as the instrument used. To reduce PCR and sequencing biases, unique molecular identifiers were incorporated into the TCR beta cDNA libraries. Some 500,000 cDNA molecules were obtained for every 1 to 10 million input T cells, so each molecule roughly corresponded to one T cell. The same protocol used for the earlier healthy control dataset was applied to prepare and sequence the patient libraries. Within a given batch, samples were prepared together, multiplexed and sequenced on the same HiSeq lane. Under the source paper's analysis protocol: MIGEC handled the raw barcoded reads, throwing out single-read molecular identifier groups before consensus assembly and CDR3 extraction. Clonotype tables were post-analysed with VDJtools, and diversity was normalized by down-sampling all datasets to the smallest sample size. Repertoire overlap clustering matched CDR3 amino acid but not nucleotide sequences to correct batch-related cross-sample contamination. TCRdb trimmed the raw reads at Q25, called clones with MiXCR and kept productive beta chains. Each entry merges the rows of one CDR3 protein and shows their most common DNA and genes. The V and J calls reflect TCRdb's pipeline rather than the authors' work. This sample holds 150,000 to 200,000 distinct CDR3 sequences; roughly 30% were observed only once. The ten largest clonotypes hold less than 1.6% of the sample.

Study-wide findings and limitations: Patients showed significantly higher frequencies than controls for a handful of TRBV segments, among them TRBV5-6, TRBV5-1 and TRBV20-1. The control group was slightly older than the multiple sclerosis patient group. Direct clustering with F measure showed strong co-clustering of samples prepared in the same batch, prompting a batch-effect correction. Normalized Chao1 diversity was significantly lower in multiple sclerosis patients than controls, suggesting substantial peripheral T-cell clonal expansion.

The CDR3, cysteine through phenylalanine, is 12 amino acids long. Of all the DNA, just the CDR3 is kept, 36 bases in frame from base 1. The germline V gene (reference sequence) sets CDR1 to DFQATT and CDR2 to SNEGSKA. The junction shows trimming of 7 bases on V and 3 bases on J, plus 12 bases between the germline ends. A few counts support this clonotype. The clone's antigen remains unknown. Base qualities were left out, and no much larger clone turns up one base away. To demonstrate the VDJtools post-analysis software, TCR beta repertoires were profiled from the peripheral blood of about 14 young patients with multiple sclerosis. The multiple sclerosis patients were children and adolescents between about 6 and 16 years of age.

The chain is assembled from TRBV20-1 and TRBJ1-1; TRBD1 is possibly the D segment (6 matching bases). The sample consisted of blood. This TCR was sampled from a girl aged 5-17 years with multiple sclerosis. This receptor carries the CDR3 CSGNREDTEAFF. DNA sequence: TGCAGTGGAAACAGGGAGGACACTGAAGCTTTCTTT.